Listed below are T cell receptor beta chains from one sample, sequenced in a study of cytomegalovirus exposure and HLA in healthy donors. Method: immunoSEQ multiplex PCR; TCRdb's copy keeps in-frame clones and lacks some. The sample shows around 100,000 clones, around 80% of them seen only once. Sequenced input: PBMCs. These receptors all stem from a male donor in good health and CMV-seropositive. Each CDR3 is given with its conserved first and last residue.

v_gene	j_gene	CDR3aa
TRBV6-6	TRBJ1-3	CASSQDRELLGNTIYF
TRBV6-1	TRBJ1-6	CASSEGQGIGSPLHF
TRBV5-6	TRBJ1-2	CASSGDEGANYGYTF
TRBV7-2	TRBJ2-7	CASSLLADSSYEQYF
TRBV10-1	TRBJ2-7	CASSEYRFDEQYF
TRBV5-1	TRBJ2-7	CASSLGIDSYEQYF
TRBV11-3	TRBJ2-1	CASSDVIAGYNEQFF
TRBV7-8	TRBJ2-3	CASNKRRGTPDTQYF
TRBV25-1	TRBJ1-2	CASSGLDRGAYGYTF
TRBV29-1	TRBJ2-2	CSVERGGELFF
TRBV11-3	TRBJ1-2	CASSSTVYGYTF
TRBV30	TRBJ1-6	CACFTGGLVDSPLHF
TRBV10-3	TRBJ2-3	CATLVGASGGADTQYF
TRBV2	TRBJ2-2	CASSETRQGTGELFF
TRBV14	TRBJ1-1	CASSEIRDRGEAFF
TRBV28	TRBJ1-6	CASRGGETSSYNSPLHF